The 4 T cell receptor beta chains listed next were all sequenced from one sample in a study of vaccination effects on CD4 cells after COVID-19. Sequencing used immunoSEQ multiplex PCR; TCRdb keeps in-frame clones, though not all of them. The data contain roughly 16,000 clones, 65% to 75% of them singletons. These receptors' antigens are unknown. In the ViraFEST assay, antigen-specific CD4+ clonotypes were identified by expansion after peptide-pool stimulation. Cells that had been cultured for ten to eleven days were the source of isolated CD4+ T cells. The individual was infected with SARS-CoV-2 between March and December 2020, as confirmed by PCR. All study participants received two doses of BNT162b2 or mRNA-1273 vaccine. Sequences were derived from CD4+ T cells from PBMCs cultured with SARS-CoV-2 spike peptides, sampled after COVID-19 vaccination. All receptors come from a human donor who had a prior SARS-CoV-2 infection.

The chain has TRBV3-1 (or the pseudogene TRBV3-2) and TRBJ1-5; D is undetermined. The V and J ends lost 1 base and 12 bases respectively, with 13 bases between them. Germline V gene data show CDR1 as LGHDT and CDR2 as YNNKEL (reference sequence). CDR3 length: 13 residues. The CDR3: CASSQVGASHQHF. The CDR3 nucleotides are TGTGCCAGCAGCCAAGTTGGAGCGAGCCACCAGCATTTT.

The rearrangement joins TRBV6-1 to TRBJ2-7; weak D call: TRBD2 (6 bases). The CDR3 has 16 residues. V lost 3 bases, J lost 3 bases, and 18 bases lay in between. Germline-derived CDR1 and CDR2 are MNHNS and SASEGT. The CDR3 nucleotides read TGTGCCAGCAGTGACGTCCTAGCGAGGCGGGACTACGAGCAGTACTTC. This codes for CASSDVLARRDYEQYF.

The chain links TRBV2 to TRBJ1-1; D possibly corresponds to TRBD1 (5 bases). Germline CDR1 SNHLY, CDR2 FYNNEI. Trimming removed 6 bases at V and 6 bases at J, with 17 bases between. CDR3 length: 14 amino acids. The CDR3 nucleotides are TGTGCCAGCAGACAAACACTCAGGGAAGCTGAAGCTTTCTTT. It yields the protein CASRQTLREAEAFF.

This sequence joins TRBV12-3 or TRBV12-4 and TRBJ2-7, with a tentative D call TRBD2 (5 bases). Trimming removed 3 bases at V and 7 bases at J, with 10 bases between. The length of the CDR3 is 12 residues. CDR3 DNA: TGTGCCAGCAGTTTTTCGTCGGGGGAGCAGTACTTC. Residues: CASSFSSGEQYF.